A single TCR beta chain is shown here with its context. In the original workflow: Amplified reference gene primers provided the basis for estimating nucleated cell counts. The protocol was immunoSEQ multiplex PCR, while the TCRdb copy is restricted to in-frame clones and leaves out a portion. V, J and clone size are those of that table, while D and trimming were read from the DNA. This table holds hundreds of thousands of clones, over 70% found once. The germline V gene has CDR1 MNHEY and CDR2 SVGAGI. The V gene lost 2 bases and the J gene lost 6 bases, with 11 bases spanning the gap. The CDR3 contains 15 residues. The data stem from a study of blood T cell repertoires in COVID-19. Study overall: Donors in the United States, Italy and Spain gave samples during acute or convalescent COVID-19.

Sequenced sample: peripheral blood. The chain is built from TRBV6-5 and TRBJ1-6; D is uncertain. The TCR was taken from a woman of 80 years or more with acute or convalescent COVID-19. The CDR3: CASSYGRAGNSPLHF. In DNA form, the CDR3 reads TGTGCCAGCAGTTACGGGCGGGCTGGTAATTCACCCCTCCACTTT.